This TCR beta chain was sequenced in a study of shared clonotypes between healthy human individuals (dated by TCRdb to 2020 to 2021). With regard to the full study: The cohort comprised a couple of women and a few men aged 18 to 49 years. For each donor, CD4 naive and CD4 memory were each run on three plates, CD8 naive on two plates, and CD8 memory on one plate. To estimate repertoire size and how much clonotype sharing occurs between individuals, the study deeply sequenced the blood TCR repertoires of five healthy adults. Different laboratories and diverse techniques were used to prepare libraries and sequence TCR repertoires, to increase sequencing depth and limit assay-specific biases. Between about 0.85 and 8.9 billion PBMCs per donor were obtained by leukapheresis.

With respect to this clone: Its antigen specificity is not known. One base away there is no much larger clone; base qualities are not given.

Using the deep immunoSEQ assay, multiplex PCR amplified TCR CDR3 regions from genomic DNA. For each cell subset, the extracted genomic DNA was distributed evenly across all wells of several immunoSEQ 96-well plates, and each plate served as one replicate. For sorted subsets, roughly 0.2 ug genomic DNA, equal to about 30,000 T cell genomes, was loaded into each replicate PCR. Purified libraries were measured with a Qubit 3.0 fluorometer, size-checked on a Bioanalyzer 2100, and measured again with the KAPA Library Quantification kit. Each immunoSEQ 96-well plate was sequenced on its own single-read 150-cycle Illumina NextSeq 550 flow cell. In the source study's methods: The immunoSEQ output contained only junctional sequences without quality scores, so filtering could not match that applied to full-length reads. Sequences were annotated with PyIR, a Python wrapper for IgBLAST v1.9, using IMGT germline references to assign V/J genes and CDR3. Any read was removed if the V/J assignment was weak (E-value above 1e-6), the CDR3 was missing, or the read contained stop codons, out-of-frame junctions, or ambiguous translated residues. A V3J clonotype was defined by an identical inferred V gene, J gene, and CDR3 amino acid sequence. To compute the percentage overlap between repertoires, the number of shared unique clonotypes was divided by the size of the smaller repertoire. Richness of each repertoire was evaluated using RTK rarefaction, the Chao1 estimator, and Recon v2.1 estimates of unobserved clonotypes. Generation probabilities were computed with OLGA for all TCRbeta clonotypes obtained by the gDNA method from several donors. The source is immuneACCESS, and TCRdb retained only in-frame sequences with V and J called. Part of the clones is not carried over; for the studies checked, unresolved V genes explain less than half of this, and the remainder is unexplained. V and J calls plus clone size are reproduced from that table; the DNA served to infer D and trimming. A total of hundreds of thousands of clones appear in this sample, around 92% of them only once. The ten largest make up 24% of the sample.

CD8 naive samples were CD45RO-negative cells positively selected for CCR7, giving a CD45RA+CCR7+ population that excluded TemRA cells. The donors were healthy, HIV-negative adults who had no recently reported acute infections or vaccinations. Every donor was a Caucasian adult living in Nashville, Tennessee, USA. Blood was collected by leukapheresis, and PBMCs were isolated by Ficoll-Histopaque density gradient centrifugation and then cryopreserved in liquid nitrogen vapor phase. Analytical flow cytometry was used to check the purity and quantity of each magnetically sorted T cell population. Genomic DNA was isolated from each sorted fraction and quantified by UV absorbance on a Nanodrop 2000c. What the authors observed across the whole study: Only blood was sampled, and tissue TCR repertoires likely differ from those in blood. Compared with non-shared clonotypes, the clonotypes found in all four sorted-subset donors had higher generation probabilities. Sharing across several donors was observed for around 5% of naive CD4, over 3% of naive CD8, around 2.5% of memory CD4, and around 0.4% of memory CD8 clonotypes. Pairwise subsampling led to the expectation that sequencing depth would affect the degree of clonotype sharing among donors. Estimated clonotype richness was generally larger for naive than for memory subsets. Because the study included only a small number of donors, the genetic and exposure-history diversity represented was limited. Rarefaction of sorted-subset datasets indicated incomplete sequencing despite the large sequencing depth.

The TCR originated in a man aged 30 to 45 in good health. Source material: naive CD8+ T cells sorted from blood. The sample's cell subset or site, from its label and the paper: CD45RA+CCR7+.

The DNA is TGTGCCAGCAGCCTAGGATCCGGTTGGGACTATGGCTACACCTTC. It is translated as CASSLGSGWDYGYTF. The chain uses TRBV28 and TRBJ1-2; no D segment can be confidently identified. CDR3 length: 15 amino acids, cysteine to phenylalanine. Of all the DNA, just the CDR3 is kept, 45 bases in frame from base 1. The germline V gene supplies CDR1 MDHEN and CDR2 SYDVKM. Trimming takes 6 bases from V and 3 bases from J, and the germline ends sit 17 bases apart.